The 17 T cell receptor beta chains below come from one sample, sequenced in a study of OX40 agonist ivuxolimab in advanced cancers. Measured with immunoSEQ multiplex PCR; TCRdb has only the in-frame clones, and not every one. The table includes tens of thousands of clones, about nine tenths detected once. Source: CD4+ or CD8+ T cells sorted from blood, taken in a trial of the OX40 agonist ivuxolimab. The receptor set was obtained from an adult with an advanced solid tumor such as melanoma, head and neck, liver or kidney cancer.

V usage is TRBV2 and J usage is TRBJ2-7; D tentatively fits TRBD1 or TRBD2 (5 bases each). The CDR3 length is 12 residues. Germline V CDR1 and CDR2: SNHLY, FYNNEI. Trimming took 3 bases from V and 7 from J, leaving 10 bases between them. In DNA, the CDR3 is TGTGCCAGCAGTGAGACCTGGGGGGAGCAGTACTTC. This sequence encodes CASSETWGEQYF.

This chain links TRBV9 with TRBJ2-3, with 7 bases that match TRBD1. The CDR3 spans 15 residues. The germline CDR1 and CDR2 sequences are SGDLS and YYNGEE. Trimming took 3 bases from V and 0 from J; bases not matched to a gene: 4. In nucleotides, the CDR3 is TGTGCCAGCAGCGGGACAGGCGGTAGCACAGATACGCAGTATTTT. Amino acid sequence: CASSGTGGSTDTQYF.

The chain employs TRBV11-2 and TRBJ1-2; D might be TRBD1 (6 bases). The ends were cut back, 5 bases at V and 0 bases at J, with 13 bases in the middle. Germline CDR1 reads SGHAT; CDR2 reads FQNNGV. CDR3 size: 15 residues. This chain's CDR3 is CASSRSEGANYGYTF. The CDR3 coding sequence is TGTGCCAGCAGCAGATCCGAGGGGGCTAACTATGGCTACACCTTC. Looking up the rest from reference TRBV11-2 and TRBJ1-2 gives the full variable domain: EAGVAQSPRYKIIEKRQSVAFWCNPISGHATLYWYQQILGQGPKLLIQFQNNGVVDDSQLPKDRFSAERLKGVDSTLKIQPAKLEDSAVYLCASSRSEGANYGYTFGSGTRLTVV.

The chain has TRBV27 and TRBJ2-5, with D perhaps being TRBD1 or TRBD2 (5 bases each). V dropped 7 bases and J dropped 5 bases, with 14 bases sitting between them. Germline CDR1 is MNHEY and CDR2 is SMNVEV (reference sequence). The length of the CDR3 is 13 residues. DNA for the CDR3: TGTGCCAGCAAGCCCTTGAGGGGTGAGACCCAGTACTTC. Its translation: CASKPLRGETQYF.

The chain employs TRBV18 and TRBJ2-5, with 8 bases aligning to TRBD2. This CDR3 is 13 amino acids long. Germline V gene data show CDR1 as KGHSH and CDR2 as LQKENI. Germline trimming cut 6 bases from V and 5 bases from J; bases unmatched to any gene: 5. The CDR3 bases are TGTGCCAGCTCGCGGACTAGCCCCGAGACCCAGTACTTC. Translated: CASSRTSPETQYF. Based on the CDR3 plus reference TRBV18 and TRBJ2-5, the full variable domain is NAGVMQNPRHLVRRRGQEARLRCSPMKGHSHVYWYRQLPEEGLKFMVYLQKENIIDESGMPKERFSAEFPKEGPSILRIQQVVRGDSAAYFCASSRTSPETQYFGPGTRLLVL.

The V call is TRBV29-1, the J call TRBJ2-1, with 10 bases that match TRBD1. The CDR3 sequence is 14 residues long. V shed 5 bases, J shed 5 bases, and the junction held 6 bases outside the gene matches. Germline CDR1 is SQVTM and CDR2 is ANQGSEA. The chain's CDR3 is CSVSGTGDHNEQFF. The CDR3 DNA follows: TGCAGCGTTTCCGGGACAGGGGACCACAATGAGCAGTTCTTC.

V usage is TRBV5-8 and J usage is TRBJ2-7; D possibly corresponds to TRBD1 (6 bases). Per the germline V gene, CDR1 is SGHTS and CDR2 is YDEGEE. The V end lost 6 bases, the J end lost 4 bases, and 14 bases lay between the germline ends. The CDR3 runs to 13 residues. CDR3 in DNA: TGTGCCAGCACCCGGACAGCTATATACGAGCAGTACTTC. Amino acids: CASTRTAIYEQYF.

There are a few counts of this clone. The V call is TRBV19, the J call TRBJ2-3; D is ambiguous. V was clipped by 1 base and J by 1 base, with 9 bases between them. The CDR3 is made up of 15 amino acids. Germline-derived CDR1 and CDR2 are LNHDA and SQIVND (reference sequence). The CDR3 coding sequence is TGTGCCAGTAGTATAGCTTCAGCCGGCACAGATACGCAGTATTTT. This translates into CASSIASAGTDTQYF.

The rearrangement uses TRBV7-9 and TRBJ2-5; 7 nucleotides line up with TRBD2. Germline CDR1 reads SEHNR; CDR2 reads FQNEAQ (reference sequence). V was clipped by 5 bases and J by 5 bases; unmatched bases: 11. The CDR3 is 15 amino acids. CDR3 region: CASSDAWGGSETQYF. In nucleotides, the CDR3 is TGTGCCAGCAGCGACGCGTGGGGGGGTTCGGAGACCCAGTACTTC.

The gene calls are TRBV5-1 and TRBJ1-2; D may be TRBD1 (5 bases). V was trimmed by 4 bases and J by 3 bases, leaving 13 bases between them. Germline V gives CDR1 SGHRS, CDR2 YFSETQ. The CDR3 runs 14 residues. The CDR3 DNA sequence: TGCGCCAGCAGCCCACTTCAGGGTGACTATGGCTACACCTTC. Amino acid sequence: CASSPLQGDYGYTF.

V usage is TRBV5-6 and J usage is TRBJ2-3; the D is unclear. This CDR3 has 14 amino acids. Deletions cut 2 bases from V and 7 bases from J, with 14 bases between. The germline V gene encodes CDR1 SGHDT and CDR2 YYEEEE. The CDR3 nucleotides are TGTGCCAGCAGCTTTCTGGAGAGGAAAAATACGCAGTATTTT. Translation: CASSFLERKNTQYF.

The chain carries TRBV5-1 and TRBJ1-3, with TRBD1 matching 7 bases. CDR3 length: 15 residues. J was trimmed by 6 bases and V by 0 bases; bases with no gene match: 6. Germline CDR1 reads SGHRS; CDR2 reads YFSETQ. CDR3 nucleotide sequence: TGCGCCAGCAGCTTGGTCGGGACAGCGGAAAACACCATATATTTT. It encodes CASSLVGTAENTIYF.

V usage is TRBV14 and J usage is TRBJ1-6; D is possibly TRBD1 (5 bases). The CDR3 totals 12 residues. The germline V and J ends were trimmed by 3 bases and 9 bases, with 6 bases remaining between them. CDR1 is SGHDN and CDR2 is FVKESK in the germline V gene. The CDR3 here is CASSHRGSPLHF. CDR3 DNA: TGTGCCAGCAGCCATAGGGGTTCACCCCTCCACTTT.

The genes are TRBV7-3 and TRBJ1-6; 7 nucleotides align to TRBD1. The CDR3 has 15 amino acids. The V gene's germline CDR1 is SGHTA and CDR2 FQGTGA. The trim removed 5 bases at V and 7 bases at J, leaving 8 bases unmatched. This chain's CDR3 is CASSLSGGENSPLHF. CDR3 in DNA: TGTGCCAGCAGCCTCTCAGGGGGGGAGAATTCACCCCTCCACTTT.

J is TRBJ1-2 and V is TRBV27, with D possibly TRBD1 on 5 matching bases. The germline V and J ends were trimmed by 1 base and 9 bases, with 15 bases remaining between them. Germline V lookup: CDR1 MNHEY, CDR2 SMNVEV (reference sequence). The CDR3 is 14 amino acids. Here the CDR3 reads CASSLWGTLGSYTF. In DNA form, the CDR3 reads TGTGCCAGCAGTTTATGGGGGACCCTCGGAAGCTACACCTTC.

V usage is TRBV19 and J usage is TRBJ1-2, with D perhaps TRBD1 (6 bases). The CDR3 contains 16 residues. The V end lost 4 bases, the J end lost 8 bases, and 23 bases lay between the germline ends. The germline V gene encodes CDR1 LNHDA and CDR2 SQIVND (reference sequence). The CDR3 loop reads CASSTQWGQGKGGYTF. DNA of the CDR3: TGTGCCAGTAGTACGCAATGGGGACAAGGAAAAGGAGGCTACACCTTC. The entire variable domain, with the rest obtained from reference TRBV19 and TRBJ1-2, is as follows: DGGITQSPKYLFRKEGQNVTLSCEQNLNHDAMYWYRQDPGQGLRLIYYSQIVNDFQKGDIAEGYSVSREKKESFPLTVTSAQKNPTAFYLCASSTQWGQGKGGYTFGSGTRLTVV.

The CDR3 bases are TGTGCCAGCAGCGGAGTAAGTAGCTACTACAATGAGCAGTTCTTC. Amino acid sequence: CASSGVSSYYNEQFF. This sequence joins TRBV9 and TRBJ2-1, with D uncertain. This CDR3 is 15 amino acids long. Looked up from germline, CDR1 is SGDLS and CDR2 is YYNGEE. The V and J ends lost 3 bases and 3 bases respectively, with 13 bases between them.